These 23 T cell receptor beta chains were sequenced from one sample in a study of cytomegalovirus exposure and HLA in healthy donors. The PCR used 60 Vbeta and 13 Jbeta primers. Data came from immunoSEQ multiplex PCR; TCRdb stores just in-frame clones and leaves some out. The sample has about 130,000 clones, roughly 70% seen once. Sequenced sample: PBMCs. All receptors come from a human donor in good health.

The genes are TRBV28 and TRBJ2-5; D perhaps matches TRBD2 (5 bases). Trimming shortened V by 3 bases and J by 10 bases, and 24 bases separated the two germline ends. Germline CDR1 and CDR2: MDHEN and SYDVKM. The CDR3 totals 16 residues. CDR3 DNA: TGTGCCAGCAGTTTCACATCCGGGAACCCGATTTTGTACCAGTACTTC. It is translated as CASSFTSGNPILYQYF. Combining the CDR3 with reference TRBV28 and TRBJ2-5 gives the whole variable domain DVKVTQSSRYLVKRTGEKVFLECVQDMDHENMFWYRQDPGLGLRLIYFSYDVKMKEKGDIPEGYSVSREKKERFSLILESASTNQTSMYLCASSFTSGNPILYQYFGPGTRLLVL.

The chain employs TRBV5-1 and TRBJ2-5; D ambiguous. CDR1 is SGHRS, CDR2 YFSETQ, per germline. The CDR3 has 15 amino acids. V was cut by 3 bases and J by 4 bases, with 16 bases left in between. The DNA for the CDR3 is TGCGCCAGCAGCTGGGCTGGCCTCGGTAGAGAGACCCAGTACTTC. It translates to CASSWAGLGRETQYF.

This rearrangement joins TRBV27 to TRBJ2-1; tentatively, D is TRBD2 (6 bases). CDR3 size: 12 residues. Germline V gene data show CDR1 as MNHEY and CDR2 as SMNVEV (reference sequence). V shed 4 bases and J shed 8 bases, with 9 bases lying between them. The chain's CDR3 is CASSWGEDEQFF. The CDR3 region has the DNA TGTGCCAGCAGTTGGGGGGAGGATGAGCAGTTCTTC.

This chain uses TRBV28 with TRBJ2-2; 14 bases are a match to TRBD2. This CDR3 is built from 19 residues. The germline CDR1 and CDR2 sequences are MDHEN and SYDVKM. J gave up 4 bases and V 5 bases, and 12 bases lay outside the gene matches. The CDR3 loop is CASSPLTSGRASGTGELFF. The DNA of the CDR3 is TGTGCCAGCAGTCCACTGACTAGCGGGAGGGCCTCGGGCACCGGGGAGCTGTTTTTT.

The chain uses TRBV4-1 and TRBJ2-5, with D perhaps TRBD1 (6 bases). The length of the CDR3 is 14 residues. V lost 4 bases and J lost 2, with 11 bases in between. Looked up from germline, CDR1 is MGHRA and CDR2 is YSYEKL. CDR3 sequence (DNA): TGCGCCAGCAGCCCCTGGACAGTTCAAGAGACCCAGTACTTC. Translating gives CASSPWTVQETQYF.

This clone has a handful of counts. The rearrangement links TRBV10-3 to TRBJ2-1, with a tentative D call TRBD1 (5 bases). In germline, CDR1 is ENHRY, CDR2 SYGVKD. The CDR3 totals 13 residues. V dropped 4 bases and J dropped 9 bases, with 13 bases sitting between them. CDR3 sequence (DNA): TGTGCCATCAGTGGGGGTAGGGGTAGTGAGCAGTTCTTC. It translates to CAISGGRGSEQFF.

This clone was seen more than once but under ten times. The J gene is TRBJ2-7, the V gene TRBV4-1; D is ambiguous. This CDR3 contains 11 residues. Germline V gene data show CDR1 as MGHRA and CDR2 as YSYEKL. V lost 1 base and J lost 9, with 7 bases in between. Written as DNA, the CDR3 is TGCGCCAGCAGCCAAGGGGCTTCGCAGTACTTC. Translated, it gives CASSQGASQYF.

The V and J genes are TRBV19 and TRBJ2-5; D is uncertain. The germline V gene encodes CDR1 LNHDA and CDR2 SQIVND (reference sequence). V was shortened by 3 bases and J by 6 bases, with 14 bases between the two germline ends. The CDR3 has 14 residues. The CDR3 spells CASSITDSRQTQYF. The CDR3, as DNA: TGTGCCAGTAGTATCACCGACTCAAGGCAGACCCAGTACTTC.

J is TRBJ2-6 and V is TRBV18; no clear D. Germline CDR1 KGHSH, CDR2 LQKENI. V was clipped by 6 bases and J by 3 bases, with 6 bases between them. The CDR3 has 13 residues. The CDR3 sequence is CASSRSGANVLTF. The CDR3 coding sequence is TGTGCCAGCTCGCGTAGTGGGGCCAACGTCCTGACTTTC. Variable domain in full (rest from reference TRBV18 and TRBJ2-6): NAGVMQNPRHLVRRRGQEARLRCSPMKGHSHVYWYRQLPEEGLKFMVYLQKENIIDESGMPKERFSAEFPKEGPSILRIQQVVRGDSAAYFCASSRSGANVLTFGAGSRLTVL.

This clone has a handful of counts. The gene calls are TRBV28 and TRBJ2-3; 11 nucleotides match TRBD2. Germline-derived CDR1 and CDR2 are MDHEN and SYDVKM. The CDR3 extends over 15 amino acids. Unmatched junction bases numbered 9, after V lost 8 bases and J lost 5 bases. CDR3 residues: CASLGLAVRGDTQYF. CDR3 nucleotides: TGTGCCAGCTTGGGACTAGCGGTGCGAGGAGATACGCAGTATTTT.

This clone was found a few times. The CDR3 DNA reads TGTGCCAGCACCCCTCTAGCGGGAGGGACCGGGGAGCTGTTTTTT. Protein sequence: CASTPLAGGTGELFF. The chain uses TRBV7-9 and TRBJ2-2; 12 positions match TRBD2. Germline values: CDR1 SEHNR, CDR2 FQNEAQ (reference sequence). This CDR3 is built from 15 residues. V lost 7 bases and J lost 5; bases outside the gene matches: 5.

V usage is TRBV19 and J usage is TRBJ1-6; D unresolved. This CDR3 is built from 16 residues. With 4 bases removed from V and 3 bases from J, the gap between germline ends came to 13 bases. CDR1 LNHDA and CDR2 SQIVND come from the germline V gene (reference sequence). For the CDR3, the DNA is TGTGCCAGTAGTAACGCCGGGAACAGCTATAATTCACCCCTCCACTTT. It encodes CASSNAGNSYNSPLHF.

This clone has only a few counts. The gene calls are TRBV10-1 and TRBJ1-4; D uncertain. V lost 6 bases and J lost 8, with 13 bases in between. The CDR3 has 13 residues. CDR1 WNHNN and CDR2 SYGVQD come from the germline V gene (reference sequence). The CDR3 nucleotides are TGCGCCAGCAGCGGAGAGGGTCGGGAAAAACTGTTTTTT. Its translation: CASSGEGREKLFF.

V and J are TRBV2 and TRBJ1-1; D gene uncertain. There are 13 residues in the CDR3. Germline CDR1 is SNHLY and CDR2 is FYNNEI. With 6 bases removed from V and 1 base from J, the gap between germline ends came to 9 bases. This CDR3 is CASSWAENTEAFF. CDR3 nucleotide sequence: TGTGCCAGCAGCTGGGCAGAGAACACTGAAGCTTTCTTT.

The genes are TRBV6-1 and TRBJ1-1; 11 bases map to TRBD1. The CDR3 extends over 13 amino acids. V trimming: 4 bases; J trimming: 7 bases; junction bases outside the gene matches: 2. Germline V CDR1 and CDR2: MNHNS, SASEGT. The CDR3 DNA sequence: TGTGCCAGCAGTGCGGGACAGGGGGGTGAAGCTTTCTTT. Encoded protein: CASSAGQGGEAFF.

In this sample, this clone turned up once. This rearrangement joins TRBV15 to TRBJ1-3; D is perhaps TRBD1 (5 bases). From germline, CDR1 is LNHNV and CDR2 YYDKDF (reference sequence). This CDR3 contains 15 residues. Trimming left V 3 bases short and J 4 bases short, with 13 bases between. The CDR3 sequence is CATSSRGRSGNTIYF. In DNA, the CDR3 is TGTGCCACCAGCAGTAGGGGCCGGTCGGGAAACACCATATATTTT.

The chain is built from TRBV28 and TRBJ1-1; 7 bases are shared with TRBD1. This CDR3 is built from 17 residues. Germline-derived CDR1 and CDR2 are MDHEN and SYDVKM. J was trimmed by 0 bases and V by 5 bases; bases with no gene match: 12. The CDR3 nucleotides are TGTGCCAGCAGTCGAAGGACAGGTCCCACTATGAACACTGAAGCTTTCTTT. Translated: CASSRRTGPTMNTEAFF.

This sequence joins TRBV7-9 and TRBJ2-3; the match to TRBD2 covers 13 bases. Losses at the gene ends were 5 bases for V and 1 base for J; bases not matched to a gene: 3. In germline, CDR1 is SEHNR, CDR2 FQNEAQ (reference sequence). The CDR3 is 16 amino acids. The CDR3 protein is CASSPGLAGGTDTQYF. In DNA form, the CDR3 reads TGTGCCAGCAGCCCCGGACTAGCGGGAGGCACAGATACGCAGTATTTT.

The chain combines TRBV6-5 with TRBJ2-7; D may be TRBD1 (5 bases). Germline V gene lookup returns CDR1 MNHEY and CDR2 SVGAGI. CDR3 size: 15 residues. Trimming removed 2 bases from V and 1 base from J, with 12 bases in between. The CDR3 nucleotides are TGTGCCAGCAGTTACGGGGCGGAACATTCCTACGAGCAGTACTTC. It yields the protein CASSYGAEHSYEQYF.

The sample holds a few counts of this clone. The rearrangement joins TRBV19 to TRBJ1-2, with D unclear. CDR1 is LNHDA, CDR2 SQIVND, per germline (reference sequence). This CDR3 is 15 amino acids long. The V gene lost 7 bases and the J gene lost 1 base, with 16 bases spanning the gap. CDR3 region: CASMGDGGFNYGYTF. CDR3 nucleotide sequence: TGTGCCAGTATGGGCGACGGTGGGTTTAACTATGGCTACACCTTC.

The V call is TRBV5-1, the J call TRBJ1-2; tentatively, D is TRBD1 (5 bases). Germline-derived CDR1 and CDR2 are SGHRS and YFSETQ. The V end was cut by 4 bases, the J end by 5 bases, with 18 bases between. The CDR3 has 15 amino acids. The CDR3 bases are TGCGCCAGCAGCCAGACCGCCATGACAGTTTATGGCTACACCTTC. Translation gives CASSQTAMTVYGYTF.

This chain's CDR3 is CASSYGTGLGNTIYF. For the CDR3, the DNA is TGTGCCAGCAGTTACGGGACAGGGCTTGGAAACACCATATATTTT. V gene TRBV6-5 combines with J gene TRBJ1-3; 9 nucleotides agree with TRBD1. This CDR3 comprises 15 residues. Germline CDR1 reads MNHEY; CDR2 reads SVGAGI. Trimming at V came to 2 bases and at J to 3 bases, leaving 2 bases not matched to a gene.

The CDR3 nucleotides are TGCAGTGCTTCCGTATATGGCTACACCTTC. This gives the protein CSASVYGYTF. This chain uses TRBV20-1 with TRBJ1-2; D call uncertain. The CDR3 runs 10 residues. V lost 5 bases and J 5 bases, leaving 6 bases between the germline ends. Germline CDR1 is DFQATT and CDR2 is SNEGSKA (reference sequence).